This T cell receptor (beta chain) was found in a study of blood T cell repertoires in COVID-19. About the research overall: Collection of acute and convalescent COVID-19 samples took place in the United States, Italy and Spain.

The CDR3 covers 13 residues. V was clipped by 4 bases and J by 7 bases, with 11 bases between them. The V gene's germline CDR1 is GTSNPN and CDR2 SVGIG (reference sequence). This clone was counted a single time. Sequenced by immunoSEQ multiplex PCR; TCRdb stores in-frame clones only, minus some. The sample lists 250,000 to 300,000 clones, more than 85% occurring once. Living in under 30 US areas, the participants were between 18 and 89 years of age. The source material was PBMCs or T cells enriched from blood (not recorded which). This sequence originates from a man in his forties who had recovered from COVID-19. V is TRBV30 and J is TRBJ1-6; D gene unclear. CDR3 DNA: TGTGCCTGGATGAGGGATTACAATTCACCCCTCCACTTT. Translation: CAWMRDYNSPLHF.